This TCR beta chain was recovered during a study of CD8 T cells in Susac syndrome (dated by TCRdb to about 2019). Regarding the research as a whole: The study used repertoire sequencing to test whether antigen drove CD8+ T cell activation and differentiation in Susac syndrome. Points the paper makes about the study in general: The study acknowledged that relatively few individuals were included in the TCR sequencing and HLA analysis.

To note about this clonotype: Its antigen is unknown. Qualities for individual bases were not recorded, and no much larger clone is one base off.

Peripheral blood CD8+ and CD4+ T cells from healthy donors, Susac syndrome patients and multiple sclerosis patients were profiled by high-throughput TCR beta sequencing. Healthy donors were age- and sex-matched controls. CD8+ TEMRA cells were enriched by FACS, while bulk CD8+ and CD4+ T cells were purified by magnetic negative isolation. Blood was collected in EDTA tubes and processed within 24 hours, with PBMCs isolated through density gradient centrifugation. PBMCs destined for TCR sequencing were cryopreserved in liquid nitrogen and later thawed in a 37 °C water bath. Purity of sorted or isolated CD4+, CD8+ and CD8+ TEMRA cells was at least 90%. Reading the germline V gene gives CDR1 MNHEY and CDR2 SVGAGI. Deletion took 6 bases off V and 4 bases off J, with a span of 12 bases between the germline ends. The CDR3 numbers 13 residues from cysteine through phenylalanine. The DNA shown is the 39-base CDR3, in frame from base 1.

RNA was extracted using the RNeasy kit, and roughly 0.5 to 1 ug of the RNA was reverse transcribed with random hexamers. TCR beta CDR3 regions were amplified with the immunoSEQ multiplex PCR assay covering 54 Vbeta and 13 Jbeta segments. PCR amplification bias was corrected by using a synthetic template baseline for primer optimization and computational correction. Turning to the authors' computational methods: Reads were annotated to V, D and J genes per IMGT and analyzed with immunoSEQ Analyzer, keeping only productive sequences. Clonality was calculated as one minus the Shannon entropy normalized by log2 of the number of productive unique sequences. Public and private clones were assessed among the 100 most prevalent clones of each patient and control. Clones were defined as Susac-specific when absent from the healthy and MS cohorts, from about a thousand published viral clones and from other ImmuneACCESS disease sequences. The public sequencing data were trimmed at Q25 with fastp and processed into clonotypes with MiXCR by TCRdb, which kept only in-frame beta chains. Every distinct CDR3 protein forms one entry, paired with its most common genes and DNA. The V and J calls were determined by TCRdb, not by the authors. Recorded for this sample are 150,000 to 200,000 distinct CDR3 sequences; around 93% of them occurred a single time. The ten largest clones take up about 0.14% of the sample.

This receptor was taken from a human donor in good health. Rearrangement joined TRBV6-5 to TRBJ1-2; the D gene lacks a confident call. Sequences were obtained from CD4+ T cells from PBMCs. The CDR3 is CASSSTWSYGYTF. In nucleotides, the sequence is TGTGCCAGCAGCTCTACGTGGTCCTATGGCTACACCTTC.